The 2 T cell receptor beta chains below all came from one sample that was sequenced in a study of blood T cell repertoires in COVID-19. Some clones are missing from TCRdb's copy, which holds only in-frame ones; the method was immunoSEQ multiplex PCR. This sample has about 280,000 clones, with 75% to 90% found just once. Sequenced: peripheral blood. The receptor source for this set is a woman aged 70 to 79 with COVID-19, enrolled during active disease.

CDR3 DNA sequence: TGTGCCAGCAGTCCACCGGGACAGATAAATGAAAAACTGTTTTTT. The encoded protein is CASSPPGQINEKLFF. The chain recombines TRBV7-9 with TRBJ1-4; 7 bases map to TRBD1. This CDR3 has 15 residues. CDR1 and CDR2 from the germline V gene are SEHNR and FQNEAQ (reference sequence). V was clipped by 6 bases and J by 5 bases; unmatched bases: 9.

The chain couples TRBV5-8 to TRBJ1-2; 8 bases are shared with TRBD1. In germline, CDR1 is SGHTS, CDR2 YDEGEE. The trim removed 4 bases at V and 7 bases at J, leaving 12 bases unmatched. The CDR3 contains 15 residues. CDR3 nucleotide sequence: TGTGCCAGCAGCACCCTGGGGCAGGGGGCTTTTGGCTACACCTTC. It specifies CASSTLGQGAFGYTF.